These 13 T cell receptor beta chains share one sample of origin, sequenced in a study of OX40 agonist ivuxolimab in advanced cancers. Assay used: immunoSEQ multiplex PCR; TCRdb lists only in-frame clones, some missing. The sample has roughly 28,000 clones, roughly 87% seen once. The starting material was CD4+ or CD8+ T cells sorted from blood, obtained in a trial of the OX40 agonist ivuxolimab. The receptors were gathered from an adult with an advanced solid tumor such as melanoma, head and neck, liver or kidney cancer.

The rearrangement uses TRBV5-4 and TRBJ2-7, with TRBD1 as a possible D gene (6 bases). Germline values: CDR1 SGHNT, CDR2 YYREEE (reference sequence). CDR3 length: 13 residues. The V gene lost 4 bases and the J gene lost 4 bases, with 12 bases spanning the gap. The CDR3, as DNA: TGTGCCAGCAGCCCCGGACAGTTATACGAGCAGTACTTC. It is translated as CASSPGQLYEQYF.

The V gene is TRBV25-1, the J gene TRBJ2-2; weak D call: TRBD2 (5 bases). The CDR3 sequence is 14 residues long. The V gene lost 4 bases and the J gene lost 6 bases, with 12 bases spanning the gap. Germline values: CDR1 MGHDK, CDR2 SYGVNS. CDR3 sequence: CASSAEVLAGELFF. CDR3 sequence (DNA): TGTGCCAGCAGTGCGGAGGTCTTAGCCGGGGAGCTGTTTTTT.

This chain uses TRBV9 with TRBJ1-2, with 9 nucleotides matching TRBD1. This CDR3 contains 17 residues. The J segment lost 4 bases and the V segment lost 0 bases, leaving 10 bases of the junction unmatched. CDR1 and CDR2 from the germline V gene are SGDLS and YYNGEE. The CDR3 sequence is CASSVGGQGIDGYGYTF. The DNA of the CDR3 is TGTGCCAGCAGCGTAGGGGGACAGGGCATAGACGGCTATGGCTACACCTTC.

The chain joins TRBV28 to TRBJ2-7; 12 nucleotides agree with TRBD1. Germline V gene lookup returns CDR1 MDHEN and CDR2 SYDVKM. The CDR3 runs 15 residues. V lost 2 bases and J lost 5; bases outside the gene matches: 4. Here the CDR3 reads CASSLGTGGFNEQYF. Written as DNA, the CDR3 is TGTGCCAGCAGTTTAGGGACAGGGGGCTTCAACGAGCAGTACTTC.

This clone showed up just once. The V call is TRBV9, the J call TRBJ2-1, with 8 bases that match TRBD2. Unmatched junction bases numbered 4, after V lost 3 bases and J lost 2 bases. The germline V gene has CDR1 SGDLS and CDR2 YYNGEE. CDR3 length equals 15 residues. In DNA form, the CDR3 reads TGTGCCAGCAGCGACAGCGGGGGCCCCTACAATGAGCAGTTCTTC. Protein product: CASSDSGGPYNEQFF.

In nucleotides, the CDR3 is TGCGCCAGCAGCCAAGATTTATGGGACCCGGACTACGAGCAGTACTTC. Translated, it gives CASSQDLWDPDYEQYF. V and J are TRBV4-1 and TRBJ2-7; D possibly matches TRBD1 or TRBD2 (5 bases each). With 0 bases removed from V and 3 bases from J, the gap between germline ends came to 15 bases. This CDR3 spans 16 amino acids. Germline loops: CDR1 MGHRA, CDR2 YSYEKL.

The rearrangement links TRBV4-3 to TRBJ2-7; tentatively, D is TRBD2 (6 bases). The germline CDR1 and CDR2 sequences are LGHNA and YSLEER. The CDR3 sequence is 14 residues long. Trimming shortened V by 3 bases and J by 2 bases, and 11 bases separated the two germline ends. The CDR3 spells CASSQGLPPYEQYF. Here the CDR3 DNA reads TGCGCCAGCAGCCAGGGACTCCCTCCCTACGAGCAGTACTTC.

The chain uses TRBV19 and TRBJ1-4; tentative D call: TRBD1 (5 bases). Per the germline V gene, CDR1 is LNHDA and CDR2 is SQIVND (reference sequence). Trimming pared 5 bases from V and 2 bases from J, leaving 15 bases between. CDR3 length: 16 amino acids. The CDR3 sequence: CASSSHSGPTNEKLFF. The CDR3 bases are TGTGCCAGTAGTTCCCACTCAGGGCCCACTAATGAAAAACTGTTTTTT.

The V and J genes are TRBV27 and TRBJ2-7, with 8 bases aligning to TRBD1. The length of the CDR3 is 13 residues. Germline CDR1 reads MNHEY; CDR2 reads SMNVEV (reference sequence). J gave up 6 bases and V 7 bases, and 8 bases lay outside the gene matches. CDR3: CASTLGQGGEQYF. CDR3 coding DNA: TGTGCCAGCACCCTTGGACAGGGCGGCGAGCAGTACTTC.

V and J are TRBV7-2 and TRBJ2-2, with 7 nucleotides matching TRBD2. CDR3 size: 17 residues. J lost 2 bases, V lost 5 bases, and 11 bases had no gene match. The germline V gene has CDR1 SGHTA and CDR2 FQGNSA. The CDR3 sequence is CASSATPGLTNTGELFF. The CDR3 DNA reads TGTGCCAGCAGCGCAACCCCGGGACTAACTAACACCGGGGAGCTGTTTTTT. Complete variable domain (other parts from reference TRBV7-2 and TRBJ2-2): GAGVSQSPSNKVTEKGKDVELRCDPISGHTALYWYRQSLGQGLEFLIYFQGNSAPDKSGLPSDRFSAERTGGSVSTLTIQRTQQEDSAVYLCASSATPGLTNTGELFFGEGSRLTVL.

The V gene is TRBV7-2, the J gene TRBJ2-5, with 7 nucleotides matching TRBD2. The CDR3 contains 16 residues. Germline V gene sequence: CDR1 SGHTA, CDR2 FQGNSA. After removal of 2 bases from V and 5 bases from J, the junction contained 11 bases not matched to a gene. The CDR3 loop reads CASSLWRENGGETQYF. CDR3 DNA: TGTGCCAGCAGCTTATGGCGGGAGAATGGTGGGGAGACCCAGTACTTC.

This chain connects TRBV7-9 to TRBJ2-1; D remains unclear. Germline assignment: CDR1 SEHNR and CDR2 FQNEAQ (reference sequence). The CDR3 has 11 residues. Trimming took off 2 bases at V and 10 bases at J, with 6 bases between the two ends. The chain's CDR3 is CASSLLGEQFF. As DNA, the CDR3 is TGTGCCAGCAGCTTATTAGGGGAGCAGTTCTTC. The full variable domain, rest sourced from reference TRBV7-9 and TRBJ2-1, is DTGVSQNPRHKITKRGQNVTFRCDPISEHNRLYWYRQTLGQGPEFLTYFQNEAQLEKSRLLSDRFSAERPKGSFSTLEIQRTEQGDSAMYLCASSLLGEQFFGPGTRLTVL.

The chain is built from TRBV9 and TRBJ1-4; D not resolved. This CDR3 is 14 amino acids long. Germline assignment: CDR1 SGDLS and CDR2 YYNGEE. V gave up 3 bases and J gave up 6 bases, with 12 bases separating them. CDR3 residues: CASSAEGNHEKLFF. The CDR3 DNA reads TGTGCCAGCAGCGCCGAAGGGAATCATGAAAAACTGTTTTTT.